This TCR beta chain was retrieved from a study of T cell responses to AZD1222 COVID-19 vaccine. About the study: Some second doses came at about 4 weeks and others at about 12 weeks; these were pooled.

Using immunoSEQ multiplex PCR, the repertoire was profiled, and TCRdb retains in-frame clones only, with some absent. The table shows some 88,000 clones, with 92% occurring only once. This receptor was taken from an adult in good health. The sample here was peripheral blood, taken on day 0 of AZD1222 vaccination.

The DNA for the CDR3 is TGTGCCAGCAGAAACAGGGGTGACGAGCAGTACTTC. This sequence encodes CASRNRGDEQYF. This rearrangement joins TRBV2 to TRBJ2-7; 7 nucleotides line up with TRBD1. CDR1 is SNHLY and CDR2 is FYNNEI in the germline V gene. The trim removed 6 bases at V and 5 bases at J, leaving 4 bases unmatched. This CDR3 comprises 12 residues.